A selection of T cell receptor beta chains follows, all from one sample in a study of cytomegalovirus exposure and HLA in healthy donors. This table comes from immunoSEQ multiplex PCR, and its TCRdb copy is limited to in-frame clones, with some not included. The sample lists about 170,000 clones; approximately 82% were seen once. Sequenced sample: PBMCs. The receptor set was obtained from a male donor in good health and CMV-seronegative. CDR3s include the opening cysteine and the closing phenylalanine or tryptophan. D genes are given only for firm matches. Clone size appears in some rows only: once, few, many, or a class for an expanded clone.

clone_size	v_call	j_call	d_call	cdr3_aa	cdr3_nt
-	TRBV5-1	TRBJ2-6	TRBD1	CASSYNTGVGANVLTF	TGCGCCAGCAGCTATAACACAGGGGTTGGGGCCAACGTCCTGACTTTC
-	TRBV7-9	TRBJ1-1	-	CASSLILTDDTEAFF	TGTGCCAGCAGCTTAATTCTAACAGACGACACTGAAGCTTTCTTT
few	TRBV5-1	TRBJ2-1	TRBD1	CASSTDRLRQFF	TGCGCCAGCAGCACGGACAGGCTCAGGCAGTTCTTC
-	TRBV7-3	TRBJ2-7	TRBD2	CASSWGSGYAYEQYF	TGTGCCAGCAGCTGGGGTAGCGGGTATGCCTACGAGCAGTACTTC
-	TRBV18	TRBJ2-1	-	CASSPREGDEQFF	TGTGCCAGCTCACCTCGAGAGGGGGATGAGCAGTTCTTC
-	TRBV28	TRBJ2-3	-	CASSLTLGGTDTQYF	TGTGCCAGCAGTTTAACCCTAGGCGGCACAGATACGCAGTATTTT
-	TRBV27	TRBJ1-1	-	CASTRVPNTEAFF	TGTGCCAGCACCCGTGTCCCGAACACTGAAGCTTTCTTT
-	TRBV6-1	TRBJ1-6	-	CASSEAGQGNSPLHF	TGTGCCAGCAGTGAAGCGGGGCAGGGGAATTCACCCCTCCACTTT
-	TRBV6-6	TRBJ2-7	TRBD1	CASSPQDRGYEQYF	TGTGCCAGCAGTCCTCAGGACAGGGGCTACGAGCAGTACTTC
-	TRBV2	TRBJ2-4	TRBD2	CASRPLAGVALAKNIQYF	TGTGCCAGCAGACCACTAGCGGGGGTAGCTCTAGCCAAAAACATTCAGTACTTC
-	TRBV7-9	TRBJ2-2	TRBD1	CASRYTGGEAGELFF	TGTGCCAGCAGATATACAGGGGGCGAGGCCGGGGAGCTGTTTTTT
few	TRBV28	TRBJ1-2	-	CASSLGSTQGLYNGYTF	TGTGCCAGCAGTTTAGGATCAACGCAGGGGCTCTATAACGGCTACACCTTC
-	TRBV25-1	TRBJ2-3	-	CASSGTTSPGHTDTQYF	TGTGCCAGCAGTGGGACTACTAGTCCCGGGCACACAGATACGCAGTATTTT
-	TRBV27	TRBJ2-7	TRBD1	CASSLRDRVYEQYF	TGTGCCAGCAGTCTAAGGGACAGGGTCTACGAGCAGTACTTC
-	TRBV7-6	TRBJ2-7	TRBD2	CASSLGRGGVEQYF	TGTGCCAGCAGCTTAGGTAGGGGAGGGGTCGAGCAGTACTTC
-	TRBV29-1	TRBJ2-1	TRBD1	CSVDIRGGGTGDNEQFF	TGCAGCGTTGATATTCGTGGTGGCGGGACAGGGGACAATGAGCAGTTCTTC
-	TRBV7-9	TRBJ1-3	TRBD1	CASSLSDRENTIYF	TGTGCCAGCAGCTTATCGGACAGGGAGAACACCATATATTTT
-	TRBV6-4	TRBJ2-7	TRBD2	CAIQTLAEGNYEQYF	TGTGCCATCCAAACTCTAGCGGAAGGAAATTACGAGCAGTACTTC
-	TRBV11-2	TRBJ1-2	-	CASSLDRGGEGGYTF	TGTGCCAGCAGCTTAGATCGCGGGGGTGAAGGAGGCTACACCTTC
-	TRBV4-1	TRBJ1-2	-	CASSQEGAATGGYTF	TGCGCCAGCAGCCAAGAAGGCGCCGCGACTGGAGGCTACACCTTC
-	TRBV7-9	TRBJ2-1	TRBD2	CASTNSGGDNEQFF	TGTGCCAGCACCAATAGCGGGGGAGACAATGAGCAGTTCTTC
-	TRBV15	TRBJ2-1	TRBD2	CATSTRGLALGYNEQFF	TGTGCCACCAGCACGCGGGGACTAGCCCTCGGCTACAATGAGCAGTTCTTC
-	TRBV7-8	TRBJ2-1	TRBD1	CASSHRGGNEQFF	TGTGCCAGCAGCCACAGGGGTGGGAATGAGCAGTTCTTC
-	TRBV7-9	TRBJ2-2	-	CASSLQGETGELFF	TGTGCCAGCAGCTTGCAGGGCGAGACCGGGGAGCTGTTTTTT
-	TRBV7-6	TRBJ2-6	-	CASSFGASASGANVLTF	TGTGCCAGCAGCTTTGGGGCTAGCGCTTCTGGGGCCAACGTCCTGACTTTC
-	TRBV12-5	TRBJ1-5	-	CASGLDRDQPQHF	TGTGCTAGTGGTTTGGACAGGGATCAGCCCCAGCATTTT
-	TRBV27	TRBJ1-2	TRBD1	CASRSAGGDYGYTF	TGTGCCAGCAGGTCAGCAGGGGGCGACTATGGCTACACCTTC
once	TRBV28	TRBJ2-7	TRBD1	CASSLVQGAAEQYF	TGTGCCAGCAGTTTGGTACAGGGGGCCGCCGAGCAGTACTTC
-	TRBV12-5	TRBJ2-3	TRBD2	CASGLGHPFGAGVPDTQYF	TGTGCTAGTGGTTTGGGACACCCCTTTGGAGCGGGAGTTCCAGATACGCAGTATTTT
once	TRBV5-1	TRBJ2-2	TRBD2	CASSLAAGVPGELFF	TGCGCCAGCAGCTTGGCCGCGGGGGTTCCCGGGGAGCTGTTTTTT
-	TRBV7-8	TRBJ2-2	-	CASSRAQGNTGELFF	TGTGCCAGCAGCCGAGCGCAGGGGAACACCGGGGAGCTGTTTTTT
-	TRBV27	TRBJ1-6	-	CASSLSTGNSPLHF	TGTGCCAGCAGTTTATCGACTGGAAATTCACCCCTCCACTTT
-	TRBV7-6	TRBJ1-1	-	CASSLDAGGNTEAFF	TGTGCCAGCAGCTTAGACGCGGGGGGGAACACTGAAGCTTTCTTT
-	TRBV28	TRBJ2-7	-	CASSLSSGTPYEQYF	TGTGCCAGCAGTTTATCATCGGGAACACCCTACGAGCAGTACTTC
-	TRBV6-5	TRBJ1-1	-	CASSYSHFSGDTEAFF	TGTGCCAGCAGTTACTCCCATTTTTCGGGGGACACTGAAGCTTTCTTT
-	TRBV9	TRBJ2-7	-	CASSVEWLDYEQYF	TGTGCCAGCAGCGTAGAGTGGCTAGATTACGAGCAGTACTTC
-	TRBV6-5	TRBJ1-2	-	CASSYSVHITLYGYTF	TGTGCCAGCAGTTACTCGGTACATATCACGCTCTATGGCTACACCTTC
-	TRBV18	TRBJ1-1	-	CASSPGSTEAFF	TGTGCCAGCTCACCAGGGAGCACTGAAGCTTTCTTT
once	TRBV4-1	TRBJ2-2	-	CASSEGQNTGELFF	TGCGCCAGCAGCGAGGGACAGAACACCGGGGAGCTGTTTTTT
few	TRBV2	TRBJ2-3	-	CASSDWSGFRDTQYF	TGTGCCAGCAGTGATTGGTCGGGATTCCGAGACACGCAGTATTTT
-	TRBV18	TRBJ2-5	TRBD1	CASSPRTGLGETQYF	TGTGCCAGCTCACCAAGGACAGGGCTGGGAGAGACCCAGTACTTC
-	TRBV7-9	TRBJ1-1	-	CASVDGGVATEAFF	TGTGCCAGCGTGGACGGCGGGGTGGCCACTGAAGCTTTCTTT
-	TRBV4-1	TRBJ1-1	-	CASSQSGGAGLNTEAFF	TGCGCCAGCAGCCAAAGCGGGGGGGCAGGACTGAACACTGAAGCTTTCTTT
-	TRBV11-2	TRBJ2-7	-	CASSGADPGDRRGGYEQYF	TGTGCCAGCAGCGGAGCTGACCCCGGGGACAGGAGGGGGGGGTACGAGCAGTACTTC
-	TRBV5-1	TRBJ1-2	-	CASSRDIGYGYTF	TGCGCCAGCAGCAGGGACATCGGGTATGGCTACACCTTC